The clone carrying this T cell receptor (beta chain) has only a few counts. Its antigen is unidentified. The sample is drawn from a study of CD8 T cells in ankylosing spondylitis. Study conclusions and caveats: Among TCR beta sequences, a motif of roughly 8 highly homologous variants appeared characteristic of ankylosing spondylitis blood.

TCRdb fed the 5' RACE reads into MiXCR, producing one record per CDR3 protein. This sample carries about 390,000 distinct CDR3 sequences, around 24% of them seen once, and the ten largest clones take about a sixth. This CDR3 contains 16 residues. The TCR originated in a male donor with ankylosing spondylitis. The material sequenced was blood, either unsorted or a sorted T cell fraction (not recorded which). The chain has TRBV21-1 and TRBJ2-1; the table calls TRBD2, which could not be checked here. TRBV21-1 represents a pseudogene. The CDR3 region is CASSKRIAGAPCEQFF. CDR3 DNA sequence: TGTGCCAGCAGCAAAAGGATAGCGGGAGCCCCTTGTGAGCAGTTCTTC.